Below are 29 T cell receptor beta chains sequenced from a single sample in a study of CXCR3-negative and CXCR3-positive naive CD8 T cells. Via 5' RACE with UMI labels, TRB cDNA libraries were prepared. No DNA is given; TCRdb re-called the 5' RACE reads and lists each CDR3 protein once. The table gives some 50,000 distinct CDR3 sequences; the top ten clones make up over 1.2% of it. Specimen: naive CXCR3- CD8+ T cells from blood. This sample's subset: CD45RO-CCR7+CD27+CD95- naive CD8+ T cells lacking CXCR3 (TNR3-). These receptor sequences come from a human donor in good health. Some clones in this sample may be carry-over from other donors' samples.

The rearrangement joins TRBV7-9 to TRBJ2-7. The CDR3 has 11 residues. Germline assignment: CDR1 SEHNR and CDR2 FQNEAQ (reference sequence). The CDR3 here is CASSPAYEQYF. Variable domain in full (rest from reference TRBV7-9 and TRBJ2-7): DTGVSQNPRHKITKRGQNVTFRCDPISEHNRLYWYRQTLGQGPEFLTYFQNEAQLEKSRLLSDRFSAERPKGSFSTLEIQRTEQGDSAMYLCASSPAYEQYFGPGTRLTVT.

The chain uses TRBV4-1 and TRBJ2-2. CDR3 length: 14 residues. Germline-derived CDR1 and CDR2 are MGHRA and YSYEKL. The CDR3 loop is CASSQGLGTGELFF.

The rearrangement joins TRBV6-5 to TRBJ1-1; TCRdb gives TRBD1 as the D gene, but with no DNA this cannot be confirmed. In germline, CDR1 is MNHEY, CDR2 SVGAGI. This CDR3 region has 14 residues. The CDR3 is CASSFRDLNTEAFF.

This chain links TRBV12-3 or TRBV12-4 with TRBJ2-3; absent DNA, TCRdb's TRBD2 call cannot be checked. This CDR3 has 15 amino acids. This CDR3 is CASHRSGFRGDTQYF.

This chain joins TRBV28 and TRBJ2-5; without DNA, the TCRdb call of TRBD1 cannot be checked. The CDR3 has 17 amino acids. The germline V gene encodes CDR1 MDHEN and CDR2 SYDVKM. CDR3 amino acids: CASLLRRNRGQVETQYF.

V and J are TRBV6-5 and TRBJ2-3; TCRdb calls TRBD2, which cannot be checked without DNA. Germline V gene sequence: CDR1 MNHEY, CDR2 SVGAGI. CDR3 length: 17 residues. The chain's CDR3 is CASSYSYGRAEEDTQYF.

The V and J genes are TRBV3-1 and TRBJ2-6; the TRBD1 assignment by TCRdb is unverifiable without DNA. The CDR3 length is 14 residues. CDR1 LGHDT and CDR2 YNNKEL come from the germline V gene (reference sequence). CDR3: CASSNPGGANVLTF.

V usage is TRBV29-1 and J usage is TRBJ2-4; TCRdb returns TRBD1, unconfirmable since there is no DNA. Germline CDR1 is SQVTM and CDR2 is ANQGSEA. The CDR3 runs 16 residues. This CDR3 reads CSVAGIQEYRQNIQYF. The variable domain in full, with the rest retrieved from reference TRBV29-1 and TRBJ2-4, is SAVISQKPSRDICQRGTSLTIQCQVDSQVTMMFWYRQQPGQSLTLIATANQGSEATYESGFVIDKFPISRPNLTFSTLTVSNMSPEDSSIYLCSVAGIQEYRQNIQYFGAGTRLSVL.

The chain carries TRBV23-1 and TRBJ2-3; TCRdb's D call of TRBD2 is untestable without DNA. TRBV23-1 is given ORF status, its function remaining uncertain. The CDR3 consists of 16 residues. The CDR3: CASSHQRTSGTDTQYF.

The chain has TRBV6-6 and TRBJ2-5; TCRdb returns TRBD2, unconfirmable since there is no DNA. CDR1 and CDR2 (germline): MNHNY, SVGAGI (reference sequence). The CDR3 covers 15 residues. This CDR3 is CASSLYPSSQETQYF.

This chain's CDR3 is CASSPWRSGNTQYF. This chain connects TRBV5-1 to TRBJ2-3; there is no DNA to check the TCRdb D call of TRBD1. The CDR3 runs 14 residues. In germline, CDR1 is SGHRS, CDR2 YFSETQ.

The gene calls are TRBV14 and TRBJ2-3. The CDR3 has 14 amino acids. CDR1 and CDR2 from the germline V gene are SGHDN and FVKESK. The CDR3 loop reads CASSRSERRDTQYF.

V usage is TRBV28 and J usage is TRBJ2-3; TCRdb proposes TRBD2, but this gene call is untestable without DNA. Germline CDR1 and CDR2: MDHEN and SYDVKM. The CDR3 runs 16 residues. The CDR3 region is CASSSSTSYSTDTQYF.

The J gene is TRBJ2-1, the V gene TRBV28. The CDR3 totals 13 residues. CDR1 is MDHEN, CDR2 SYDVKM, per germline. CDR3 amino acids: CASSLGANNEQFF.

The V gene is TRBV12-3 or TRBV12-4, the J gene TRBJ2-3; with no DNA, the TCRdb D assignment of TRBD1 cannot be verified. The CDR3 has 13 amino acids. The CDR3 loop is CATGGQETDTQYF.

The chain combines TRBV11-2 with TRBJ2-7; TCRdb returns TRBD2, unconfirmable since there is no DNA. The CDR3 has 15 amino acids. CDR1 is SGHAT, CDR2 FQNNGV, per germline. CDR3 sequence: CASSPGTSGIFEQYF.

The CDR3 spells CASSPPEDSNQPQHF. The J gene is TRBJ1-5, the V gene TRBV6-5; TCRdb gives TRBD1 as the D gene, but with no DNA this cannot be confirmed. From germline, CDR1 is MNHEY and CDR2 SVGAGI. The length of the CDR3 is 15 residues.

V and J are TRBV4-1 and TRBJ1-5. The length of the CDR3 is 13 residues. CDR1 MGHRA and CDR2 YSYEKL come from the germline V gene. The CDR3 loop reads CASSYGSLEPQHF.

The CDR3 is CATSRERLGTDTQYF. The chain uses TRBV15 and TRBJ2-3. The germline CDR1 and CDR2 sequences are LNHNV and YYDKDF (reference sequence). The CDR3 runs 15 residues.

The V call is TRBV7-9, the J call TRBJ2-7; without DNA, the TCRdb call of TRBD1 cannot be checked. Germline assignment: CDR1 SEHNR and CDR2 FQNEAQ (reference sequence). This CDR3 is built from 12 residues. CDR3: CASSRQSYEQYF. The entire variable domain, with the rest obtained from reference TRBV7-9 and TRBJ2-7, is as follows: DTGVSQNPRHKITKRGQNVTFRCDPISEHNRLYWYRQTLGQGPEFLTYFQNEAQLEKSRLLSDRFSAERPKGSFSTLEIQRTEQGDSAMYLCASSRQSYEQYFGPGTRLTVT.

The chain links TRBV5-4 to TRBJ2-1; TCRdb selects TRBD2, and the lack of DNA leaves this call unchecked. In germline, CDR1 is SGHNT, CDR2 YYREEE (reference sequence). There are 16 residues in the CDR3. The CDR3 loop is CASAGPTSGGAGEQFF.

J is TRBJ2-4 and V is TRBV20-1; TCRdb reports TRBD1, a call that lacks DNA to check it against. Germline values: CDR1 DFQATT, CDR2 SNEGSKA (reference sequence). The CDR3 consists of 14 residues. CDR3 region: CSARTMAELNIQYF.

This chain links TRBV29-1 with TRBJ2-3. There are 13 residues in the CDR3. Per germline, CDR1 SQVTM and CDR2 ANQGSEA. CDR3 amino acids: CSVPTHTTDTQYF.

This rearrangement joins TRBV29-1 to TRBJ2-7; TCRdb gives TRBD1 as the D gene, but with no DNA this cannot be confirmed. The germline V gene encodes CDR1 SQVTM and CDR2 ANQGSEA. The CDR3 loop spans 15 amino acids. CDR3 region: CSVSRADRAHYEQYF.

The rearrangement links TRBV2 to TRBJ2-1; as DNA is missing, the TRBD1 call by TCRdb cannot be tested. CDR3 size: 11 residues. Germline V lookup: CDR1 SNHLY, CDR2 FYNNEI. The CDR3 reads CASGGFREQFF. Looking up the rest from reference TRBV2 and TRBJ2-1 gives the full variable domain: EPEVTQTPSHQVTQMGQEVILRCVPISNHLYFYWYRQILGQKVEFLVSFYNNEISEKSEIFDDQFSVERPDGSNFTLKIRSTKLEDSAMYFCASGGFREQFFGPGTRLTVL.

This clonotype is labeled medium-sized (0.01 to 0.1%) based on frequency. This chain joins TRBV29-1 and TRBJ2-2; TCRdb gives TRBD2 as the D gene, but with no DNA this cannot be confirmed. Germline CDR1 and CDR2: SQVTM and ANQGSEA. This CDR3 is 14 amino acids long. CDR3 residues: CSVAGLVDTGELFF.

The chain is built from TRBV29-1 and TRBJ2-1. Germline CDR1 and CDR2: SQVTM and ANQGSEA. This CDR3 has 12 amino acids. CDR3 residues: CSVELLYNEQFF.

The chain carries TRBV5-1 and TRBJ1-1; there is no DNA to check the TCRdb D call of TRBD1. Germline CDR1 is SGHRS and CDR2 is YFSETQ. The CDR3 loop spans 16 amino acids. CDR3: CASSPGTASMNTEAFF.

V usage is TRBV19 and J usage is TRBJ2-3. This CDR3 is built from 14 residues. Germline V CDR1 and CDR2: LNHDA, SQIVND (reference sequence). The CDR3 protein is CASSIRTDEDTQYF.